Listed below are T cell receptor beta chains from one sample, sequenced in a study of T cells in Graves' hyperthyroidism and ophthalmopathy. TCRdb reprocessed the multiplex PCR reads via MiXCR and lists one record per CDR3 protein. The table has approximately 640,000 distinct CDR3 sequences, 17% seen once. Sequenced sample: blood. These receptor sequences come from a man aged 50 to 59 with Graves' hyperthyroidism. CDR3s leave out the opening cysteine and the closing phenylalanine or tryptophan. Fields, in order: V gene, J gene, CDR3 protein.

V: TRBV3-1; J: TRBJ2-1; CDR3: ASSQGTPTGNEQF
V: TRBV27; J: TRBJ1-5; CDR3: ASSIDSSNQPQH
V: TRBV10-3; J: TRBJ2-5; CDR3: AISEAPGVEETQY
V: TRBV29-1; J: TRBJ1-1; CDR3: SAARTLMNTEAF
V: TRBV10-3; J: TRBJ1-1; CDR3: AIRGQGASVTEAF
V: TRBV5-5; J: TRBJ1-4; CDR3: ASNLATNEKLF
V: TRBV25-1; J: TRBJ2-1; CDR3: ASSAGGKYNEQF
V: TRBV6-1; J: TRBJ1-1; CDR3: ASSYTGTGDTEAF
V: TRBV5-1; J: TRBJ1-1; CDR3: ASSARPDSNTEAF
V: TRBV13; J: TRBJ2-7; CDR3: ASSPTGTVTYEQY